One and the same sample provided the 32 T cell receptor beta chains below, sequenced in a study of TIL therapy for anti-PD-1-resistant metastatic lung cancer. Time point defined: pre-treatment sample, taken before nivolumab and TIL therapy. Sequencing used immunoSEQ v3. Clones were sequenced by immunoSEQ multiplex PCR, and TCRdb holds only the in-frame ones, with some missing. The sample carries about 53,000 clones, over 70% recorded once. Sample: blood, taken at baseline. These receptors originate from a person between 25 and 79 years old with non-small cell lung cancer.

The chain recombines TRBV14 with TRBJ2-7, with 7 bases fitting TRBD1. V was pared by 0 bases and J by 4 bases, with 3 bases of the junction left unmatched. This CDR3 region has 14 residues. Germline CDR1 and CDR2: SGHDN and FVKESK. CDR3 in DNA: TGTGCCAGCAGCCAAGATAACAGGGGATACGAGCAGTACTTC. It specifies CASSQDNRGYEQYF. The complete variable domain, with remaining parts taken from reference TRBV14 and TRBJ2-7, reads EAGVTQFPSHSVIEKGQTVTLRCDPISGHDNLYWYRRVMGKEIKFLLHFVKESKQDESGMPNNRFLAERTGGTYSTLKVQPAELEDSGVYFCASSQDNRGYEQYFGPGTRLTVT.

The table lists this clone with a few counts. The J gene is TRBJ1-4, the V gene TRBV5-1, with D possibly matching TRBD1 (6 bases). The germline V gene encodes CDR1 SGHRS and CDR2 YFSETQ. V was trimmed by 3 bases and J by 6 bases, leaving 15 bases between them. The CDR3 is 15 residues long. The CDR3 is CASSSLTGAHEKLFF. CDR3 DNA sequence: TGCGCCAGCAGCTCGTTGACAGGCGCGCATGAAAAACTGTTTTTT.

The rearrangement joins TRBV9 to TRBJ1-5; D possibly corresponds to TRBD1 (5 bases). CDR3 length: 14 residues. Germline values: CDR1 SGDLS, CDR2 YYNGEE. The germline V and J ends were trimmed by 1 base and 3 bases, with 8 bases remaining between them. CDR3 sequence reads: CASSVSGNNQPQHF. DNA of the CDR3: TGTGCCAGCAGCGTATCAGGGAACAATCAGCCCCAGCATTTT.

The CDR3 nucleotides are TGTGCCAGCAGCGAGCGGGATCCTTACTCCCCTGACACCGGGGAGCTGTTTTTT. This encodes CASSERDPYSPDTGELFF. The chain couples TRBV9 to TRBJ2-2; 7 bases align to TRBD2. V dropped 3 bases and J dropped 3; count of bases not matched to a gene: 14. Germline CDR1 and CDR2: SGDLS and YYNGEE. The CDR3 runs 18 residues.

This chain connects TRBV19 to TRBJ2-3; possibly TRBD1 for D (5 bases). Trimming pared 6 bases from V and 0 bases from J, leaving 10 bases between. There are 14 residues in the CDR3. The germline V gene encodes CDR1 LNHDA and CDR2 SQIVND (reference sequence). The CDR3 DNA is TGTGCCAGTAGGGTACAGGAAAGCACAGATACGCAGTATTTT. Its translation is CASRVQESTDTQYF.

This chain joins TRBV28 and TRBJ2-7; D is unresolved. CDR3 length equals 14 residues. Looked up from germline, CDR1 is MDHEN and CDR2 is SYDVKM. V shed 3 bases and J shed 2 bases, with 11 bases lying between them. The CDR3 loop is CASSFDPSTYEQYF. The CDR3, as DNA: TGTGCCAGCAGTTTTGACCCCTCTACCTACGAGCAGTACTTC.

V usage is TRBV25-1 and J usage is TRBJ1-2; no clear D. Germline V lookup: CDR1 MGHDK, CDR2 SYGVNS. Deletions cut 6 bases from V and 1 base from J, with 18 bases between. The CDR3 has 16 amino acids. CDR3 residues: CASSPGGGWSNYGYTF. In nucleotides, the CDR3 is TGTGCCAGCAGCCCGGGAGGAGGGTGGAGTAACTATGGCTACACCTTC.

This chain joins TRBV15 and TRBJ2-7, with D possibly being TRBD2 (6 bases). Germline CDR1 is LNHNV and CDR2 is YYDKDF (reference sequence). The CDR3 is made up of 15 amino acids. Trimming took 2 bases from V and 9 from J, leaving 20 bases between them. The CDR3 nucleotides are TGTGCCACCAGCAGATCCTCCGGGACTTACTGGTTGCAGTACTTC. It encodes CATSRSSGTYWLQYF.

The chain uses TRBV7-8 and TRBJ2-1; TRBD2 aligns across 10 bases. The CDR3 sequence is 13 residues long. The germline CDR1 and CDR2 sequences are SGHVS and FQNEAQ. The ends lost 5 bases at V and 10 bases at J; junction bases unmatched: 5. The CDR3 coding sequence is TGTGCCAGCAGCCCCAGGACTAGCGGAGAGCAGTTCTTC. Amino acids: CASSPRTSGEQFF.

This clone was seen a few times. The chain couples TRBV29-1 to TRBJ2-7; D is undetermined. V gave up 7 bases and J gave up 4 bases, with 8 bases separating them. The CDR3 loop spans 10 amino acids. Germline V CDR1 and CDR2: SQVTM, ANQGSEA. CDR3 nucleotides: TGCAGCGCCCTAGAGTACGAGCAGTACTTC. This encodes CSALEYEQYF.

The chain couples TRBV4-2 to TRBJ2-2; a weak D match, TRBD1 (6 bases). Germline lookup yields CDR1 LGHNA and CDR2 YNFKEQ. Deletions cut 0 bases from V and 4 bases from J, with 12 bases between. The CDR3 has 16 residues. CDR3 DNA sequence: TGTGCCAGCAGCCAAGAGGGGGCTGGAGGCACCGGGGAGCTGTTTTTT. Translating it yields CASSQEGAGGTGELFF.

The chain recombines TRBV6-1 with TRBJ2-2; the D call may be TRBD1 or TRBD2 (5 bases each). The CDR3 covers 15 residues. Germline CDR1 MNHNS, CDR2 SASEGT. V was cut by 6 bases and J by 4 bases, with 15 bases left in between. The CDR3 bases are TGTGCCAGCAGATCGGGGCGCAGGGCCACCGGGGAGCTGTTTTTT. It encodes CASRSGRRATGELFF.

In this sample, this clone turned up a few times. This rearrangement joins TRBV7-2 to TRBJ1-4; tentative D call: TRBD1 (5 bases). This CDR3 spans 14 amino acids. Per germline, CDR1 SGHTA and CDR2 FQGNSA. Trimming stripped 5 bases from V and 3 bases from J, with 10 bases between. This chain's CDR3 is CASSVQGSNEKLFF. CDR3 nucleotides: TGTGCCAGCAGCGTCCAGGGTTCTAATGAAAAACTGTTTTTT.

The J gene is TRBJ1-3, the V gene TRBV10-3; no clear D. Germline assignment: CDR1 ENHRY and CDR2 SYGVKD. The CDR3 has 16 residues. The germline V and J ends were trimmed by 2 bases and 0 bases, with 11 bases remaining between them. CDR3 sequence: CAISERRVDSGNTIYF. CDR3 in DNA: TGTGCCATCAGTGAGCGTAGGGTCGACTCTGGAAACACCATATATTTT.

The chain carries TRBV18 and TRBJ2-3; D not certain. This CDR3 has 15 residues. V was clipped by 1 base and J by 1 base, with 9 bases between them. CDR1 and CDR2 from the germline V gene are KGHSH and LQKENI. DNA for the CDR3: TGTGCCAGCTCACCACAGGTGGCTCGCACAGATACGCAGTATTTT. Protein: CASSPQVARTDTQYF.

J is TRBJ1-5 and V is TRBV28; D remains unclear. The CDR3 is 14 amino acids. Trimming pared 2 bases from V and 1 base from J, leaving 6 bases between. Looked up from germline, CDR1 is MDHEN and CDR2 is SYDVKM. CDR3 DNA: TGTGCCAGCAGTTTACCACACAGCAATCAGCCCCAGCATTTT. It translates to CASSLPHSNQPQHF.

This chain links TRBV15 with TRBJ2-5; the D gene is possibly TRBD1 (6 bases). Germline V CDR1 and CDR2: LNHNV, YYDKDF (reference sequence). V dropped 1 base and J dropped 1 base, with 7 bases sitting between them. The CDR3 consists of 14 residues. The CDR3 spells CATSRGTAQETQYF. CDR3 nucleotide sequence: TGTGCCACCAGCAGAGGGACAGCCCAAGAGACCCAGTACTTC.

The chain uses TRBV19 and TRBJ2-7; TRBD2 matches at 7 bases. In germline, CDR1 is LNHDA, CDR2 SQIVND (reference sequence). V lost 5 bases to trimming and J lost 2 bases; unmatched junction nucleotides: 3. The CDR3 runs to 13 residues. The CDR3 is CASSYGGTYEQYF. Here the CDR3 DNA reads TGTGCCAGTAGTTACGGGGGGACCTACGAGCAGTACTTC. The variable domain in full, completed from reference TRBV19 and TRBJ2-7, reads DGGITQSPKYLFRKEGQNVTLSCEQNLNHDAMYWYRQDPGQGLRLIYYSQIVNDFQKGDIAEGYSVSREKKESFPLTVTSAQKNPTAFYLCASSYGGTYEQYFGPGTRLTVT.

The chain combines TRBV28 with TRBJ2-4; possibly TRBD1 for D (5 bases). The CDR3 totals 16 residues. The germline gives CDR1 MDHEN, CDR2 SYDVKM. The V gene lost 4 bases and the J gene lost 2 bases, with 15 bases spanning the gap. The DNA for the CDR3 is TGTGCCAGCAGTTCCTCGACAGCGATGACCAAAAACATTCAGTACTTC. Translation gives CASSSSTAMTKNIQYF.

This clone came up a few times. This chain connects TRBV27 to TRBJ2-7, with D tentatively TRBD1 (6 bases). Germline V gene lookup returns CDR1 MNHEY and CDR2 SMNVEV (reference sequence). This CDR3 is built from 12 residues. Trimming removed 4 bases from V and 9 bases from J, with 13 bases in between. For the CDR3, the DNA is TGTGCCAGCAGTTACCCCAGGGGTCGGCAGTACTTC. This encodes CASSYPRGRQYF.

The chain employs TRBV2 and TRBJ2-2; weak D call: TRBD1 (6 bases). CDR1 SNHLY and CDR2 FYNNEI come from the germline V gene. The CDR3 has 15 residues. Trimming stripped 0 bases from V and 2 bases from J, with 7 bases between. This CDR3 reads CASSEAGANTGELFF. The CDR3 DNA is TGTGCCAGCAGTGAAGCGGGGGCCAACACCGGGGAGCTGTTTTTT.

This chain joins TRBV13 and TRBJ1-5; D is perhaps TRBD1 (5 bases). The CDR3 consists of 15 residues. The germline V gene encodes CDR1 PRHDT and CDR2 FYEKMQ (reference sequence). Trimming left V 3 bases short and J 4 bases short, with 13 bases between. DNA for the CDR3: TGTGCCAGCAGCTTTGCAGGGTTTCGAAATCAGCCCCAGCATTTT. Protein sequence: CASSFAGFRNQPQHF.

This clone appeared once. The chain has TRBV11-1 and TRBJ2-7, with D perhaps matching TRBD2 (6 bases). CDR1 and CDR2 (germline): SGHAT, FQDESV (reference sequence). This CDR3 has 15 residues. V lost 5 bases and J lost 4, with 18 bases in between. DNA of the CDR3: TGTGCCAGCAGCCCCTCGGAGGGGTTCCAATACGAGCAGTACTTC. It yields the protein CASSPSEGFQYEQYF.

The CDR3 protein is CASSLKWDGFLGETQYF. The DNA of the CDR3 is TGTGCCAGCAGTTTGAAGTGGGACGGGTTTTTAGGAGAGACCCAGTACTTC. The V gene is TRBV27, the J gene TRBJ2-5; D assignment may be TRBD1 or TRBD2 (5 bases each). The germline CDR1 and CDR2 sequences are MNHEY and SMNVEV (reference sequence). This CDR3 is 17 amino acids long. With 3 bases removed from V and 4 bases from J, the gap between germline ends came to 21 bases.

The gene calls are TRBV7-8 and TRBJ2-5; possible D gene TRBD2, 5 bases. The CDR3 consists of 15 residues. In germline, CDR1 is SGHVS, CDR2 FQNEAQ. The V end lost 5 bases, the J end lost 5 bases, and 18 bases lay between the germline ends. The CDR3: CASSPMAGLAETQYF. CDR3 DNA: TGTGCCAGCAGCCCGATGGCGGGTCTAGCCGAGACCCAGTACTTC.

The chain couples TRBV7-9 to TRBJ1-2; D possibly corresponds to TRBD1 (5 bases). The germline V and J ends were trimmed by 1 base and 7 bases, with 10 bases remaining between them. Germline V gene lookup returns CDR1 SEHNR and CDR2 FQNEAQ (reference sequence). This CDR3 has 13 residues. The CDR3: CASSLGQGSGYTF. For the CDR3, the DNA is TGTGCCAGCAGCTTAGGTCAGGGTTCTGGCTACACCTTC.

The J gene is TRBJ2-1, the V gene TRBV7-8; TRBD2 is a possible D gene (7 bases). CDR3 length: 17 residues. The germline V gene encodes CDR1 SGHVS and CDR2 FQNEAQ. Trimming stripped 1 base from V and 4 bases from J, with 17 bases between. The CDR3 DNA sequence: TGTGCCAGCAGCTTAGATTCCGGGGGGCTGGTTTACAATGAGCAGTTCTTC. Protein: CASSLDSGGLVYNEQFF. The full variable domain, its missing parts supplied by reference TRBV7-8 and TRBJ2-1, is GAGVSQSPRYKVAKRGQDVALRCDPISGHVSLFWYQQALGQGPEFLTYFQNEAQLDKSGLPSDRFFAERPEGSVSTLKIQRTQQEDSAVYLCASSLDSGGLVYNEQFFGPGTRLTVL.

The chain combines TRBV9 with TRBJ1-5, with a possible D match to TRBD1 (6 bases). The germline V gene has CDR1 SGDLS and CDR2 YYNGEE. V shed 2 bases and J shed 7 bases, with 16 bases lying between them. The CDR3 covers 15 residues. The CDR3 reads CASSVDRLPRQPQHF. CDR3 coding DNA: TGTGCCAGCAGCGTCGACAGGCTCCCCAGACAGCCCCAGCATTTT.

The chain carries TRBV7-9 and TRBJ1-5; D not resolved. Between the trimmed V and J ends, which lost 5 bases and 6 bases, there was a span of 8 bases. This CDR3 region has 12 residues. Germline-derived CDR1 and CDR2 are SEHNR and FQNEAQ (reference sequence). CDR3 DNA: TGTGCCAGCAGCCGTAACTTTCAGCCCCAGCATTTT. Translation: CASSRNFQPQHF.

V usage is TRBV7-2 and J usage is TRBJ2-7, with a possible D match to TRBD2 (6 bases). Germline CDR1 reads SGHTA; CDR2 reads FQGNSA. Trimming removed 5 bases from V and 2 bases from J, with 10 bases in between. The CDR3 has 13 amino acids. The CDR3 sequence is CASSRGGAYEQYF. The CDR3 DNA follows: TGTGCCAGCAGCCGGGGCGGGGCCTACGAGCAGTACTTC.

CDR3 protein: CASSPRARQYGNTIYF. In DNA form, the CDR3 reads TGTGCCAGCAGCCCTCGGGCGAGGCAATATGGAAACACCATATATTTT. The chain joins TRBV7-3 to TRBJ1-3; D not resolved. The CDR3 has 16 residues. The V gene lost 5 bases and the J gene lost 3 bases, with 17 bases spanning the gap. The V gene's germline CDR1 is SGHTA and CDR2 FQGTGA.

The chain is built from TRBV6-1 and TRBJ2-2; 7 nucleotides agree with TRBD1. CDR3 length: 16 residues. V lost 2 bases and J lost 6; bases outside the gene matches: 9. Germline CDR1 reads MNHNS; CDR2 reads SASEGT. The CDR3 is CASSELRTGLAGELFF. The CDR3 DNA reads TGTGCCAGCAGTGAACTCCGGACAGGCTTGGCCGGGGAGCTGTTTTTT.